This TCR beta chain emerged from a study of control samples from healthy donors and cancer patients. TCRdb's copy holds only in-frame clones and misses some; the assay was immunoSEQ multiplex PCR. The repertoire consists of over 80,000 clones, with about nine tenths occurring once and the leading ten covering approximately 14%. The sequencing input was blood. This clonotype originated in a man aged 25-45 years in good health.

As DNA, the CDR3 is TGTGCCAGCAGTGAACAGTCGCTGGGAAACACCATATATTTT. Protein sequence: CASSEQSLGNTIYF. The J gene is TRBJ1-3, the V gene TRBV25-1, with D hard to call. Germline CDR1 reads MGHDK; CDR2 reads SYGVNS. The CDR3 loop spans 14 amino acids. Trimming cost V 2 bases and J 4 bases, with 9 bases left between them.